A single sample gave rise to the 32 T cell receptor beta chains below, sequenced in a study of cytomegalovirus exposure and HLA in healthy donors. It was with 60 Vbeta and 13 Jbeta primers that the PCR ran. Produced via immunoSEQ multiplex PCR; TCRdb's table is partial and in-frame only. The sample carries about 200,000 clones, roughly four fifths recorded once. The sample consisted of PBMCs. The receptors shown here come from a girl aged 10 to 17 in good health and CMV-seronegative.

V is TRBV28 and J is TRBJ2-3, with D perhaps matching TRBD2 (5 bases). Between the trimmed V and J ends, which lost 4 bases and 6 bases, there was a span of 14 bases. The CDR3 extends over 14 amino acids. Germline CDR1 is MDHEN and CDR2 is SYDVKM. The CDR3 protein is CASSWIGSADTQYF. DNA for the CDR3: TGTGCCAGCAGTTGGATTGGGAGTGCCGATACGCAGTATTTT. The variable domain in full, completed from reference TRBV28 and TRBJ2-3, reads DVKVTQSSRYLVKRTGEKVFLECVQDMDHENMFWYRQDPGLGLRLIYFSYDVKMKEKGDIPEGYSVSREKKERFSLILESASTNQTSMYLCASSWIGSADTQYFGPGTRLTVL.

The CDR3, as DNA: TGTGCCAGCAGCTTAGCTTCAGCTAACTATGGCTACACCTTC. This codes for CASSLASANYGYTF. The rearrangement links TRBV7-9 to TRBJ1-2; no definite D call. Trimming removed 0 bases at V and 0 bases at J, with 5 bases between. This CDR3 is built from 14 residues. From germline, CDR1 is SEHNR and CDR2 FQNEAQ (reference sequence).

The chain employs TRBV7-8 and TRBJ2-1, with 8 bases aligning to TRBD1. The V gene's germline CDR1 is SGHVS and CDR2 FQNEAQ. The CDR3 spans 16 residues. The trim removed 2 bases at V and 6 bases at J, leaving 9 bases unmatched. CDR3 coding DNA: TGTGCCAGCAGCTTATCTGGACAGGGAGTTTTCAATGAGCAGTTCTTC. This encodes CASSLSGQGVFNEQFF.

This clone was observed a single time. The CDR3 here is CASSMGQGNYGYTF. CDR3 DNA: TGTGCCAGCAGCATGGGACAGGGGAACTATGGCTACACCTTC. This chain links TRBV6-5 with TRBJ1-2; 10 positions agree with TRBD1. CDR1 MNHEY and CDR2 SVGAGI come from the germline V gene. The CDR3 sequence is 14 residues long. The V and J ends lost 6 bases and 2 bases, in that order; junction bases with no gene match: 3.

This chain uses TRBV5-1 with TRBJ1-4, with 8 positions matching TRBD1. From germline, CDR1 is SGHRS and CDR2 YFSETQ. The trim removed 1 base at V and 2 bases at J, leaving 1 base unmatched. The CDR3 consists of 15 residues. The CDR3 reads CASSLQGATNEKLFF. The CDR3 nucleotides are TGCGCCAGCAGCTTGCAGGGGGCGACTAATGAAAAACTGTTTTTT.

This clone was found once. The chain recombines TRBV7-2 with TRBJ1-1; D not certain. The V end lost 5 bases, the J end lost 0 bases, and 10 bases lay between the germline ends. Germline lookup yields CDR1 SGHTA and CDR2 FQGNSA. This CDR3 has 14 residues. The DNA of the CDR3 is TGTGCCAGCAGCCTCGGGAGCCTGAACACTGAAGCTTTCTTT. Translated: CASSLGSLNTEAFF.

This clone was observed a few times. This rearrangement joins TRBV6-5 to TRBJ1-4; D is perhaps TRBD1 (5 bases). The CDR3 consists of 14 residues. Germline lookup yields CDR1 MNHEY and CDR2 SVGAGI. V was trimmed by 0 bases and J by 10 bases, leaving 12 bases between them. This CDR3 is CASSYSGLQGKLFF. CDR3 DNA sequence: TGTGCCAGCAGTTACTCTGGCCTCCAGGGAAAACTGTTTTTT.

The chain combines TRBV7-2 with TRBJ1-3; possibly TRBD1 for D (5 bases). Germline assignment: CDR1 SGHTA and CDR2 FQGNSA. The CDR3 contains 15 residues. V dropped 3 bases and J dropped 5 bases, with 14 bases sitting between them. CDR3 in amino acids: CASSLGGTIRNTIYF. The CDR3 region has the DNA TGTGCCAGCAGCTTGGGGGGGACGATTAGAAACACCATATATTTT.

J is TRBJ1-2 and V is TRBV7-9; 9 nucleotides agree with TRBD1. From germline, CDR1 is SEHNR and CDR2 FQNEAQ (reference sequence). The CDR3 loop spans 16 amino acids. V trimming: 3 bases; J trimming: 8 bases; junction bases outside the gene matches: 13. The CDR3 nucleotides are TGTGCCAGCAGCTTTAGTCGGACAGGGGAAGGTACGGGCTACACCTTC. Translation: CASSFSRTGEGTGYTF.

Turning to this clone: The germline gene is not matched at one end of the junction; a read error may be the cause. The rearrangement links TRBV7-7 to TRBJ2-1; 7 nucleotides align to TRBD2. CDR3 length equals 13 residues. Germline assignment: CDR1 SSHAT and CDR2 FNYEAQ (reference sequence). As DNA, the CDR3 is TGTGCTAGCAGCCGGGGGGAGTACAATGAGCAGTTCTTC. It is translated as CASSRGEYNEQFF.

The rearrangement links TRBV6-5 to TRBJ1-1, with 7 nucleotides matching TRBD1. This CDR3 contains 14 residues. V lost 6 bases, J lost 0 bases, and 4 bases stayed unmatched. Germline CDR1 is MNHEY and CDR2 is SVGAGI. The CDR3 region is CASSRQGMNTEAFF. The CDR3 coding sequence is TGTGCCAGCAGCAGACAGGGCATGAACACTGAAGCTTTCTTT.

The V gene is TRBV25-1, the J gene TRBJ2-7; 8 bases fit TRBD1. The ends lost 8 bases at V and 6 bases at J; junction bases unmatched: 9. Germline CDR1 and CDR2: MGHDK and SYGVNS. This CDR3 has 13 amino acids. CDR3 residues: CASVPRGRREQYF. CDR3 DNA: TGTGCCAGCGTACCCAGGGGGCGTCGCGAGCAGTACTTC.

The chain uses TRBV30 and TRBJ2-7; 7 bases agree with TRBD1. Per the germline V gene, CDR1 is GTSNPN and CDR2 is SVGIG (reference sequence). The CDR3 spans 16 residues. Unmatched junction bases numbered 10, after V lost 2 bases and J lost 0 bases. The CDR3: CAWSTKDRFSSYEQYF. The CDR3 region has the DNA TGTGCCTGGAGTACCAAGGACAGGTTTTCCTCCTACGAGCAGTACTTC. Together with reference TRBV30 and TRBJ2-7, the CDR3 gives the full variable domain: SQTIHQWPATLVQPVGSPLSLECTVEGTSNPNLYWYRQAAGRGLQLLFYSVGIGQISSEVPQNLSASRPQDRQFILSSKKLLLSDSGFYLCAWSTKDRFSSYEQYFGPGTRLTVT.

J is TRBJ2-7 and V is TRBV4-1; 9 bases match TRBD2. CDR1 is MGHRA and CDR2 is YSYEKL in the germline V gene. V lost 4 bases, J lost 7 bases, and 20 bases stayed unmatched. The CDR3 is made up of 18 amino acids. The CDR3 DNA reads as TGCGCCAGCAGCCCGATTCCTCTAGCGGGGTTTTCGTTGGGGGAGCAGTACTTC. Translating it yields CASSPIPLAGFSLGEQYF.

V and J are TRBV5-4 and TRBJ1-3; D is unresolved. Per germline, CDR1 SGHNT and CDR2 YYREEE (reference sequence). Trimming stripped 7 bases from V and 0 bases from J, with 8 bases between. The CDR3 has 13 amino acids. As DNA, the CDR3 is TGTGCCAGCGGGAGGTCCTCTGGAAACACCATATATTTT. The encoded protein is CASGRSSGNTIYF.

This chain connects TRBV2 to TRBJ2-7; tentative D call: TRBD1 (5 bases). Germline V CDR1 and CDR2: SNHLY, FYNNEI. The CDR3 has 12 residues. The V gene lost 4 bases and the J gene lost 7 bases, with 11 bases spanning the gap. The chain's CDR3 is CASSGTRGEQYF. The CDR3 nucleotides read TGTGCCAGCAGTGGGACAAGGGGAGAGCAGTACTTC.

The chain joins TRBV5-4 to TRBJ1-1, with 11 bases identical to TRBD1. Germline V gives CDR1 SGHNT, CDR2 YYREEE (reference sequence). The CDR3 spans 18 residues. The V gene end was trimmed by 4 bases and the J gene end by 3 bases; junction bases not matched to a gene: 14. DNA for the CDR3: TGTGCCAGCAGCAAAACGAGACCGGGACAGGGGGAGGACACTGAAGCTTTCTTT. Protein product: CASSKTRPGQGEDTEAFF.

This sequence joins TRBV9 and TRBJ1-1, with a possible D match to TRBD1 (6 bases). Looked up from germline, CDR1 is SGDLS and CDR2 is YYNGEE. There are 14 residues in the CDR3. The ends were cut back, 4 bases at V and 5 bases at J, with 15 bases in the middle. The CDR3 protein is CASSLDPQGTEAFF. The CDR3 region has the DNA TGTGCCAGCAGCCTCGACCCCCAGGGGACTGAAGCTTTCTTT.

This clone was seen once. The chain links TRBV5-4 to TRBJ2-7; 11 nucleotides line up with TRBD2. Losses at the gene ends were 3 bases for V and 3 bases for J; bases not matched to a gene: 2. The CDR3 has 14 residues. The germline V gene has CDR1 SGHNT and CDR2 YYREEE (reference sequence). CDR3 bases: TGTGCCAGCAGCTCTAGCGGGGGGTACTACGAGCAGTACTTC. The encoded protein is CASSSSGGYYEQYF.

The chain employs TRBV19 and TRBJ1-5; D gene uncertain. The CDR3 is 14 residues long. The ends were cut back, 7 bases at V and 3 bases at J, with 13 bases in the middle. CDR1 LNHDA and CDR2 SQIVND come from the germline V gene (reference sequence). This CDR3 is CASTFTGSNQPQHF. CDR3 DNA: TGTGCCAGTACCTTCACGGGATCCAATCAGCCCCAGCATTTT.

This clone appeared a single time. V and J are TRBV19 and TRBJ2-7; TRBD1 matches 10 bases. The V gene end was trimmed by 4 bases and the J gene end by 6 bases; junction bases not matched to a gene: 9. Per the germline V gene, CDR1 is LNHDA and CDR2 is SQIVND (reference sequence). This CDR3 spans 15 amino acids. The CDR3, as DNA: TGTGCCAGTAGTAGGGGGACAGGGGTTCCCGGCGAGCAGTACTTC. It yields the protein CASSRGTGVPGEQYF. Full variable domain (rest looked up from reference TRBV19 and TRBJ2-7): DGGITQSPKYLFRKEGQNVTLSCEQNLNHDAMYWYRQDPGQGLRLIYYSQIVNDFQKGDIAEGYSVSREKKESFPLTVTSAQKNPTAFYLCASSRGTGVPGEQYFGPGTRLTVT.

The rearrangement links TRBV9 to TRBJ2-7; 8 bases are a match to TRBD2. The CDR3 extends over 16 amino acids. The germline V gene encodes CDR1 SGDLS and CDR2 YYNGEE. Trimming removed 4 bases from V and 5 bases from J; junction bases left unmatched: 14. In DNA form, the CDR3 reads TGTGCCAGCAGCCTCGCGCGGGGGGACTCAACCCACGAGCAGTACTTC. The encoded protein is CASSLARGDSTHEQYF.

The V and J genes are TRBV6-1 and TRBJ2-1; 10 nucleotides agree with TRBD2. V lost 0 bases to trimming and J lost 7 bases; unmatched junction nucleotides: 9. This CDR3 is 17 amino acids long. CDR1 MNHNS and CDR2 SASEGT come from the germline V gene. The CDR3 DNA follows: TGTGCCAGCAGTGAAGCCGGAGCGGGGGGGGTTGGTAATGAGCAGTTCTTC. Translated, it gives CASSEAGAGGVGNEQFF.

The chain has TRBV28 and TRBJ2-5, with D possibly TRBD2 on 6 matching bases. This CDR3 region has 16 residues. Looked up from germline, CDR1 is MDHEN and CDR2 is SYDVKM. V was trimmed by 5 bases and J by 5 bases, leaving 21 bases between them. The CDR3 nucleotides are TGTGCCAGCAGTCCACGGGACTCCCTTTCAGTGGAGACCCAGTACTTC. This sequence encodes CASSPRDSLSVETQYF.

The chain carries TRBV4-3 and TRBJ2-7; perhaps TRBD2 as D (7 bases). The CDR3 loop spans 12 amino acids. V lost 2 bases and J lost 10, with 12 bases in between. Germline V gene lookup returns CDR1 LGHNA and CDR2 YSLEER. CDR3: CASSQRGGAQYF. In DNA, the CDR3 is TGCGCCAGCAGCCAAAGGGGGGGCGCACAGTACTTC.

CDR3 amino acids: CASSIDPVGKLFF. The CDR3 bases are TGTGCCAGTAGTATAGATCCGGTGGGCAAGCTGTTTTTT. The chain uses TRBV19 and TRBJ2-2, with no clear D. Germline V CDR1 and CDR2: LNHDA, SQIVND (reference sequence). CDR3 length: 13 amino acids. Between the trimmed V and J ends, which lost 0 bases and 12 bases, there was a span of 11 bases. The entire variable domain, with the rest obtained from reference TRBV19 and TRBJ2-2, is as follows: DGGITQSPKYLFRKEGQNVTLSCEQNLNHDAMYWYRQDPGQGLRLIYYSQIVNDFQKGDIAEGYSVSREKKESFPLTVTSAQKNPTAFYLCASSIDPVGKLFFGEGSRLTVL.

This clone was seen a single time. The gene calls are TRBV5-8 and TRBJ1-4; 7 bases line up with TRBD1. The CDR3 extends over 15 amino acids. Germline CDR1 and CDR2: SGHTS and YDEGEE. After removal of 0 bases from V and 4 bases from J, the junction contained 3 bases not matched to a gene. The CDR3 is CASSLGTGFNEKLFF. The CDR3 region has the DNA TGTGCCAGCAGCTTGGGGACAGGATTTAATGAAAAACTGTTTTTT. Variable domain in full (rest from reference TRBV5-8 and TRBJ1-4): EAGVTQSPTHLIKTRGQQATLRCSPISGHTSVYWYQQALGLGLQFLLWYDEGEERNRGNFPPRFSGRQFPNYSSELNVNALELEDSALYLCASSLGTGFNEKLFFGSGTQLSVL.

The V call is TRBV30, the J call TRBJ2-5; a possible D gene is TRBD1 (6 bases). The end of the DNA fits TRBJ2-7 better, so the J call may be wrong. The CDR3 is 13 residues long. Germline assignment: CDR1 GTSNPN and CDR2 SVGIG (reference sequence). CDR3 in amino acids: CAWSVGQGFEQYF. CDR3 in DNA: TGTGCCTGGAGTGTCGGCCAGGGGTTCGAGCAGTACTTC.

The chain carries TRBV5-1 and TRBJ2-7; a possible D gene is TRBD2 (6 bases). The CDR3 runs 14 residues. The germline CDR1 and CDR2 sequences are SGHRS and YFSETQ. V was shortened by 1 base and J by 0 bases, with 8 bases between the two germline ends. This CDR3 reads CASSLPGGSYEQYF. CDR3 coding DNA: TGCGCCAGCAGCTTGCCCGGGGGCTCCTACGAGCAGTACTTC. The full variable domain, with the rest looked up from reference TRBV5-1 and TRBJ2-7, is KAGVTQTPRYLIKTRGQQVTLSCSPISGHRSVSWYQQTPGQGLQFLFEYFSETQRNKGNFPGRFSGRQFSNSRSEMNVSTLELGDSALYLCASSLPGGSYEQYFGPGTRLTVT.

V and J are TRBV6-5 and TRBJ1-3; no clear D gene. Germline V gene lookup returns CDR1 MNHEY and CDR2 SVGAGI. CDR3 length equals 15 residues. Trimming pared 7 bases from V and 0 bases from J, leaving 13 bases between. The CDR3 is CASTRSGSSGNTIYF. The CDR3, as DNA: TGTGCCAGCACCCGATCCGGGAGCTCTGGAAACACCATATATTTT.

V gene TRBV19 combines with J gene TRBJ1-5; 7 bases are a match to TRBD1. CDR1 LNHDA and CDR2 SQIVND come from the germline V gene (reference sequence). V shed 5 bases, J shed 5 bases, and the junction held 9 bases outside the gene matches. This CDR3 spans 15 amino acids. The CDR3 spells CASSPGTVGDQPQHF. The CDR3, as DNA: TGTGCCAGTAGTCCCGGGACAGTCGGGGATCAGCCCCAGCATTTT.

CDR3: CASSLAFAVPAEQYF. In DNA form, the CDR3 reads TGTGCCAGCAGCTTAGCATTTGCGGTTCCAGCCGAGCAGTACTTC. The chain is built from TRBV7-2 and TRBJ2-7; D is unresolved. The germline V gene has CDR1 SGHTA and CDR2 FQGNSA. Trimming removed 0 bases at V and 6 bases at J, with 15 bases between. The CDR3 runs 15 residues.